This record concerns one T cell receptor (beta chain) sequence. The data were taken from a study of blood T cell repertoires in COVID-19. Across the whole study: Samples representing acute and convalescent COVID-19 were sourced from the United States, Italy and Spain. The analysed material was cDNA or gDNA that came from T cells, B-cell-depleted T cells, or PBMCs.

This CDR3 is built from 16 residues. Germline V gene lookup returns CDR1 SEHNR and CDR2 FQNEAQ (reference sequence). Trimming cost V 5 bases and J 0 bases, with 16 bases left between them. In the original workflow: Nucleated cell number was recorded as an estimate derived from reference gene primer amplification. This table comes from immunoSEQ multiplex PCR, and its TCRdb copy is limited to in-frame clones, with some not included. Clone size and the V and J calls come from that table; the DNA yielded D and trimming. Of about 360,000 clones in the sample, more than 75% were seen once. This receptor was obtained from a human donor in a cohort sampled during active COVID-19. The gene calls are TRBV7-9 and TRBJ1-1; D not certain. Sequenced material: peripheral blood. The CDR3 nucleotides are TGTGCCAGCAGCCAAGCTTACTATCCCATGAACACTGAAGCTTTCTTT. The encoded protein is CASSQAYYPMNTEAFF.